A selection of T cell receptor beta chains follows, all from one sample in a study of blood T cell repertoires in COVID-19. Using immunoSEQ multiplex PCR, the repertoire was profiled, and TCRdb retains in-frame clones only, with some absent. Of more than 300,000 clones in the sample, around 86% were seen once. Sequencing was carried out using peripheral blood. These receptors all stem from a woman in her 50s with acute or convalescent COVID-19. Both conserved end residues are part of each CDR3. D genes are given only for firm matches.

d_gene: TRBD1; v_gene: TRBV10-3; CDR3aa: CAISSGTGDLGPFF
d_gene: NA; v_gene: TRBV28; CDR3aa: CASSGSRTFDRSTIYF
d_gene: NA; v_gene: TRBV4-3; CDR3aa: CASQANQAGEEKLFF
d_gene: NA; v_gene: TRBV25-1; CDR3aa: CASSDATTGLSEQFF
d_gene: TRBD2; v_gene: TRBV28; CDR3aa: CASTKSRLAGVLKNIQYF
d_gene: NA; v_gene: TRBV6-5; CDR3aa: CASRETGPYEQYF
d_gene: NA; v_gene: TRBV10-3; CDR3aa: CAISRGDTQYF
d_gene: NA; v_gene: TRBV19; CDR3aa: CASSIVRGNIAKNIQYF
d_gene: TRBD1; v_gene: TRBV28; CDR3aa: CASSLSPGQINTEAFF
d_gene: NA; v_gene: TRBV4-2; CDR3aa: CASSQEDLRGAFF
d_gene: NA; v_gene: TRBV7-9; CDR3aa: CASSHTDEQYF
d_gene: TRBD1; v_gene: TRBV5-1; CDR3aa: CASSTDRETQYF
d_gene: NA; v_gene: TRBV7-3; CDR3aa: CASSPTRTDTQYF
d_gene: NA; v_gene: TRBV4-3; CDR3aa: CASSQGGRVQGNTIYF
d_gene: NA; v_gene: TRBV21-1; CDR3aa: CASSTPGQGAYEQYF
d_gene: NA; v_gene: TRBV2; CDR3aa: CASIPGGRGHNSPLHF
d_gene: TRBD2; v_gene: TRBV7-3; CDR3aa: CASSKTSGRENEQFF
d_gene: TRBD1; v_gene: TRBV24-1; CDR3aa: CATSDPQGGNQPQHF
d_gene: TRBD1; v_gene: TRBV27; CDR3aa: CASSPTGVGQPQHF
d_gene: NA; v_gene: TRBV29-1; CDR3aa: CSVIWTSGEKLFF
d_gene: NA; v_gene: TRBV27; CDR3aa: CASSSFANTGELFF
d_gene: NA; v_gene: TRBV7-8; CDR3aa: CASSLVRGITEAFF
d_gene: TRBD1; v_gene: TRBV25-1; CDR3aa: CASSDRGNSPLHF
d_gene: NA; v_gene: TRBV9; CDR3aa: CASSVDSYGYTF
d_gene: TRBD2; v_gene: TRBV5-4; CDR3aa: CASSLAGIQETQYF
d_gene: NA; v_gene: TRBV3-1/TRBV3-2; CDR3aa: CASSQDLSQEHQPQHF
d_gene: NA; v_gene: TRBV5-4; CDR3aa: CASSGGTFGTGELFF
d_gene: NA; v_gene: TRBV5-1; CDR3aa: CASSPPGAPDTQYF
d_gene: NA; v_gene: TRBV28; CDR3aa: CASSSSGRGLLSNQPQHF